The following is a T cell receptor (beta chain) sequence with its context. From germline, CDR1 is SGHAT and CDR2 FQNNGV. Trimming at V came to 3 bases and at J to 1 base, leaving 7 bases not matched to a gene. This CDR3 spans 16 amino acids. This sample was included in a study of neoadjuvant anti-PD-1 for oral cavity cancer. Assay: immunoSEQ multiplex PCR; the TCRdb copy retains only in-frame clones and omits some. This sample has some 6,600 clones, with around 40% found just once. This sample comprised tumor tissue, obtained before nivolumab (anti-PD-1) treatment. The TCR sequence derives from a person between 40 and 79 years old with oral cavity squamous cell carcinoma. The gene calls are TRBV11-2 and TRBJ2-3, with 7 bases aligning to TRBD2. CDR3 amino acids: CASSFGSGLGTDTQYF. The CDR3 DNA sequence: TGTGCCAGCAGCTTTGGTAGCGGGCTTGGCACAGATACGCAGTATTTT.